This is a list of T cell receptor beta chains from one sample in a study of cytotoxic CD8 clonotypes in ibrutinib-treated CLL. Measured with immunoSEQ multiplex PCR; TCRdb has only the in-frame clones, and not every one. The sample lists some 130,000 clones, approximately 90% seen once, with 9.5% to 14% in the top ten. Source: PBMCs, taken after 12 months of ibrutinib treatment. These receptors were taken from a human donor with chronic lymphocytic leukemia. Both conserved end residues are part of each CDR3. Fields, in order: CDR3 protein, CDR3 DNA, D gene, V gene, CDR3 length, clone size, J gene. A D gene is named only where the DNA matches it firmly. Size is omitted from some rows. Given values are once, few, many or a class for expanded clones.

CDR3 protein: CASTLIGGNQETQYF; CDR3 DNA: TGCGCCAGCACCCTGATCGGGGGTAACCAAGAGACCCAGTACTTC; D gene: .; V gene: TRBV5-1; CDR3 length: 15; clone size: .; J gene: TRBJ2-5
CDR3 protein: CASSFLRGRTNTGELFF; CDR3 DNA: TGTGCCAGCAGCTTTCTCCGCGGGAGGACTAACACCGGGGAGCTGTTTTTT; D gene: TRBD2; V gene: TRBV7-3; CDR3 length: 17; clone size: .; J gene: TRBJ2-2
CDR3 protein: CASSSPQIKGSGGYEQYF; CDR3 DNA: TGTGCCAGCAGCTCCCCCCAAATTAAGGGTAGCGGCGGGTACGAGCAGTACTTC; D gene: .; V gene: TRBV28; CDR3 length: 18; clone size: .; J gene: TRBJ2-7
CDR3 protein: CASSGGTAWIPHGYTF; CDR3 DNA: TGTGCCAGCAGTGGGGGTACAGCGTGGATTCCTCATGGCTACACCTTC; D gene: .; V gene: TRBV28; CDR3 length: 16; clone size: .; J gene: TRBJ1-2
CDR3 protein: CAITDGQGALPGELFF; CDR3 DNA: TGTGCCATCACCGACGGACAGGGGGCGCTCCCCGGGGAGCTGTTTTTT; D gene: TRBD1; V gene: TRBV10-3; CDR3 length: 16; clone size: .; J gene: TRBJ2-2
CDR3 protein: CASSLAFREAPTQYF; CDR3 DNA: TGCGCCAGCAGCTTGGCCTTTAGGGAGGCCCCCACGCAGTATTTT; D gene: .; V gene: TRBV5-1; CDR3 length: 15; clone size: .; J gene: TRBJ2-3
CDR3 protein: CASSDPLTGINYGYTF; CDR3 DNA: TGTGCCAGCAGTGACCCCCTGACAGGGATTAACTATGGCTACACCTTC; D gene: TRBD1; V gene: TRBV25-1; CDR3 length: 16; clone size: .; J gene: TRBJ1-2
CDR3 protein: CASSLLPSSYNEQFF; CDR3 DNA: TGTGCTAGCAGCTTACTTCCGAGCTCCTACAATGAGCAGTTCTTC; D gene: .; V gene: TRBV7-7; CDR3 length: 15; clone size: .; J gene: TRBJ2-1
CDR3 protein: CATLSGSNSYEQYF; CDR3 DNA: TGTGCCACCCTTAGCGGGTCGAACTCCTACGAGCAGTACTTC; D gene: TRBD2; V gene: TRBV28; CDR3 length: 14; clone size: .; J gene: TRBJ2-7
CDR3 protein: CASSISGTNTGELFF; CDR3 DNA: TGTGCCAGTAGTATTAGCGGGACTAACACCGGGGAGCTGTTTTTT; D gene: TRBD2; V gene: TRBV19; CDR3 length: 15; clone size: .; J gene: TRBJ2-2
CDR3 protein: CASSQGLAEETQYF; CDR3 DNA: TGCGCCAGCAGCCAGGGACTAGCGGAAGAGACCCAGTACTTC; D gene: TRBD2; V gene: TRBV5-1; CDR3 length: 14; clone size: .; J gene: TRBJ2-5
CDR3 protein: CASSRPGQGFYNEQFF; CDR3 DNA: TGTGCCAGCAGTCGCCCGGGACAGGGGTTCTACAATGAGCAGTTCTTC; D gene: TRBD1; V gene: TRBV28; CDR3 length: 16; clone size: few; J gene: TRBJ2-1
CDR3 protein: CASKGGPKNTGELFF; CDR3 DNA: TGTGCCAGTAAGGGGGGTCCAAAGAACACCGGGGAGCTGTTTTTT; D gene: .; V gene: TRBV19; CDR3 length: 15; clone size: .; J gene: TRBJ2-2
CDR3 protein: CASILNLPANEKLFF; CDR3 DNA: TGTGCCAGTATCTTGAACCTTCCAGCTAATGAAAAACTGTTTTTT; D gene: .; V gene: TRBV19; CDR3 length: 15; clone size: .; J gene: TRBJ1-4
CDR3 protein: CASSYTIVGYGYTF; CDR3 DNA: TGTGCCAGCAGTTACACGATTGTTGGCTATGGCTACACCTTC; D gene: .; V gene: TRBV6-5; CDR3 length: 14; clone size: .; J gene: TRBJ1-2
CDR3 protein: CASSDPQDPGGGSLGNTYEQYF; CDR3 DNA: TGTGCCAGCAGTGACCCCCAAGACCCCGGGGGCGGGAGTTTGGGGAACACCTACGAGCAGTACTTC; D gene: .; V gene: TRBV2; CDR3 length: 22; clone size: .; J gene: TRBJ2-7
CDR3 protein: CASSRSWGYEQYF; CDR3 DNA: TGTGCCAGCAGCCGATCCTGGGGCTACGAGCAGTACTTC; D gene: .; V gene: TRBV5-5; CDR3 length: 13; clone size: few; J gene: TRBJ2-7
CDR3 protein: CASSIPGLKETQYF; CDR3 DNA: TGTGCCAGTAGTATCCCAGGACTTAAAGAGACCCAGTACTTC; D gene: .; V gene: TRBV19; CDR3 length: 14; clone size: .; J gene: TRBJ2-5
CDR3 protein: CASMEVWTSNTEAFF; CDR3 DNA: TGTGCCAGCATGGAAGTTTGGACATCGAACACTGAAGCTTTCTTT; D gene: .; V gene: TRBV6-1; CDR3 length: 15; clone size: .; J gene: TRBJ1-1
CDR3 protein: CASSSLFGSGELFF; CDR3 DNA: TGTGCCAGCAGCTCTCTCTTCGGGTCCGGGGAGCTGTTTTTT; D gene: .; V gene: TRBV7-9; CDR3 length: 14; clone size: .; J gene: TRBJ2-2
CDR3 protein: CASSPSIAEQNGLGKMGEQYF; CDR3 DNA: TGTGCCAGCTCCCCCTCCATAGCGGAACAAAATGGGCTTGGCAAAATGGGCGAGCAGTACTTC; D gene: .; V gene: TRBV18; CDR3 length: 21; clone size: .; J gene: TRBJ2-7
CDR3 protein: CASSLAGGNNEQFF; CDR3 DNA: TGTGCCAGCAGCCTGGCGGGGGGAAACAATGAGCAGTTCTTC; D gene: TRBD2; V gene: TRBV9; CDR3 length: 14; clone size: .; J gene: TRBJ2-1
CDR3 protein: CASSPDTSYEQYF; CDR3 DNA: TGTGCCAGCAGCCCCGACACATCCTACGAGCAGTACTTC; D gene: .; V gene: TRBV7-3; CDR3 length: 13; clone size: .; J gene: TRBJ2-7
CDR3 protein: CASSQGLAGLYEQYF; CDR3 DNA: TGTGCCAGCAGCCAAGGACTAGCGGGCCTCTACGAGCAGTACTTC; D gene: TRBD2; V gene: TRBV14; CDR3 length: 15; clone size: .; J gene: TRBJ2-7
CDR3 protein: CASKDRVSYNEQFF; CDR3 DNA: TGTGCCAGCAAAGACAGGGTCTCCTACAATGAGCAGTTCTTC; D gene: TRBD1; V gene: TRBV2; CDR3 length: 14; clone size: .; J gene: TRBJ2-1
CDR3 protein: CASSSVTGPGTDTQYF; CDR3 DNA: TGTGCCAGCAGCTCGGTGACTGGCCCCGGCACAGATACGCAGTATTTT; D gene: .; V gene: TRBV5-8; CDR3 length: 16; clone size: .; J gene: TRBJ2-3
CDR3 protein: CASSFLGNSNQPQHF; CDR3 DNA: TGTGCCAGCAGTTTTCTCGGGAATAGCAATCAGCCCCAGCATTTT; D gene: .; V gene: TRBV28; CDR3 length: 15; clone size: .; J gene: TRBJ1-5
CDR3 protein: CSVDEGLRNYGYTF; CDR3 DNA: TGCAGCGTTGATGAGGGACTCCGTAACTATGGCTACACCTTC; D gene: .; V gene: TRBV29-1; CDR3 length: 14; clone size: .; J gene: TRBJ1-2
CDR3 protein: CASCFKRTTTYEQYF; CDR3 DNA: TGTGCCAGCTGCTTCAAACGGACTACCACCTACGAGCAGTACTTC; D gene: .; V gene: TRBV21-1; CDR3 length: 15; clone size: .; J gene: TRBJ2-7
CDR3 protein: CASSLGQDDYGYTF; CDR3 DNA: TGTGCCAGCAGTTTGGGCCAGGACGACTATGGCTACACCTTC; D gene: .; V gene: TRBV28; CDR3 length: 14; clone size: .; J gene: TRBJ1-2
CDR3 protein: CASSLSEGGRGPYEQYF; CDR3 DNA: TGTGCCAGCAGTTTATCGGAGGGGGGGAGAGGGCCCTACGAGCAGTACTTC; D gene: .; V gene: TRBV27; CDR3 length: 17; clone size: .; J gene: TRBJ2-7
CDR3 protein: CASSPPGQGNTGELFF; CDR3 DNA: TGTGCCAGCTCACCACCCGGACAGGGGAACACCGGGGAGCTGTTTTTT; D gene: TRBD1; V gene: TRBV18; CDR3 length: 16; clone size: .; J gene: TRBJ2-2
CDR3 protein: CASSVDGLRETQYF; CDR3 DNA: TGTGCCAGCAGTGTAGACGGACTCCGGGAGACCCAGTACTTC; D gene: .; V gene: TRBV2; CDR3 length: 14; clone size: .; J gene: TRBJ2-5
CDR3 protein: CASSMVYPGDPLGYTF; CDR3 DNA: TGTGCCAGTAGTATGGTCTACCCGGGCGACCCTCTCGGCTACACCTTC; D gene: .; V gene: TRBV19; CDR3 length: 16; clone size: .; J gene: TRBJ1-2
CDR3 protein: CASSLQAEGAEAFF; CDR3 DNA: TGTGCCAGCAGTTTACAGGCCGAGGGGGCTGAAGCTTTCTTT; D gene: .; V gene: TRBV28; CDR3 length: 14; clone size: once; J gene: TRBJ1-1
CDR3 protein: CASSYLTSGNYEQYF; CDR3 DNA: TGTGCCAGCAGTTACCTGACTAGCGGGAACTACGAGCAGTACTTC; D gene: TRBD2; V gene: TRBV6-5; CDR3 length: 15; clone size: .; J gene: TRBJ2-7
CDR3 protein: CASSSAGAGYEQYF; CDR3 DNA: TGTGCCAGCAGCTCGGCAGGGGCGGGATACGAGCAGTACTTC; D gene: .; V gene: TRBV28; CDR3 length: 14; clone size: .; J gene: TRBJ2-7
CDR3 protein: CASSLWGQAPTSTDTQYF; CDR3 DNA: TGTGCCAGCAGTTTATGGGGACAGGCGCCGACTAGCACAGATACGCAGTATTTT; D gene: TRBD1; V gene: TRBV28; CDR3 length: 18; clone size: .; J gene: TRBJ2-3
CDR3 protein: CASSLDTGNEQFF; CDR3 DNA: TGTGCCAGCAGCCTAGACACGGGCAATGAGCAGTTCTTC; D gene: .; V gene: TRBV7-9; CDR3 length: 13; clone size: .; J gene: TRBJ2-1
CDR3 protein: CASSGEGYGYTF; CDR3 DNA: TGTGCCAGCAGTGGCGAGGGCTATGGCTACACCTTC; D gene: .; V gene: TRBV27; CDR3 length: 12; clone size: once; J gene: TRBJ1-2
CDR3 protein: CASRTQAGAYEQYF; CDR3 DNA: TGTGCCAGTAGAACCCAGGCGGGAGCCTACGAGCAGTACTTC; D gene: TRBD2; V gene: TRBV19; CDR3 length: 14; clone size: .; J gene: TRBJ2-7
CDR3 protein: CASTRTTNTGELFF; CDR3 DNA: TGTGCCAGCACCCGGACCACGAACACCGGGGAGCTGTTTTTT; D gene: .; V gene: TRBV9; CDR3 length: 14; clone size: .; J gene: TRBJ2-2